This entry describes one T cell receptor beta chain. This entry comes from a study of T cell responses to AZD1222 COVID-19 vaccine. V shed 3 bases and J shed 8 bases, with 16 bases lying between them. CDR3 length: 14 residues. In germline, CDR1 is LGHNA, CDR2 YSLEER. Clones were sequenced by immunoSEQ multiplex PCR, and TCRdb holds only the in-frame ones, with some missing. The top ten hold approximately 5% of the sample, which has some 88,000 clones, 90% seen once. The sequencing here drew on peripheral blood, taken 28 days after the second AZD1222 dose. The rearrangement uses TRBV4-3 and TRBJ1-2; no clear D. The source is an adult who received the AZD1222 COVID-19 vaccine. In DNA form, the CDR3 reads TGCGCCAGCAGCCAGAACCCCGACGGAGGGGGCTACACCTTC. This encodes CASSQNPDGGGYTF.